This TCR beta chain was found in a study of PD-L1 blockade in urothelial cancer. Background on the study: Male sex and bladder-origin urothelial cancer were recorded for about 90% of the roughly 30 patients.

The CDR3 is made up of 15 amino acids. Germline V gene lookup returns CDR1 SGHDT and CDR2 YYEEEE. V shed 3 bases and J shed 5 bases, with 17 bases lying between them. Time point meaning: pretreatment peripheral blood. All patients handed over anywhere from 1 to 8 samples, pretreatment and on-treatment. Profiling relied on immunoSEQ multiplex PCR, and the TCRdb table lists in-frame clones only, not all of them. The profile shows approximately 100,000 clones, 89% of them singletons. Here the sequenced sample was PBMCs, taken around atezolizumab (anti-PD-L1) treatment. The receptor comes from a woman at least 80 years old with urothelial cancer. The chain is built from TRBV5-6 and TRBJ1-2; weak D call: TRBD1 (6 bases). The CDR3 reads CASSSGGGSIYGYTF. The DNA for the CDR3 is TGTGCCAGCAGCTCGGGGGGCGGCAGCATATATGGCTACACCTTC.